The next 13 T cell receptor beta chains were all read from a single sample in a study of spatial heterogeneity in lung cancer (dated by TCRdb to between 2018 and 2020). Libraries were built with 5' RACE. These reads were obtained on a NextSeq 500. The public reads were quality trimmed at Q25 with fastp and then assembled into clones with MiXCR by TCRdb, keeping productive beta chains. Each record represents a unique CDR3 protein, reported with the most common genes and DNA among its rows. This sample gives about 39,000 distinct CDR3 sequences in total; around 5.8% of them show up just once. The ten largest clones represent 11% of the sample. The time point label, read with the paper, signifies: sample taken at primary tumor resection. Whole RNA extracted from tumor and nontumor lung tissue, or from cryopreserved PBMC samples, was used for TCR sequencing without cell sorting. The sample was PBMCs, taken at surgery. These receptors were collected from a male donor with early-stage non-small cell lung cancer.

This clonotype was observed at least ten times. This chain uses TRBV28 with TRBJ1-4; D call uncertain. V was pared by 7 bases and J by 7 bases, with 10 bases between. The germline CDR1 and CDR2 sequences are MDHEN and SYDVKM. The CDR3 has 12 residues. The CDR3 DNA reads TGTGCCAGCACCTTGGGGTTTGAAAAACTGTTTTTT. This codes for CASTLGFEKLFF.

The chain recombines TRBV5-5 with TRBJ1-5; weak D call: TRBD1 (5 bases). V lost 0 bases and J 5 bases, leaving 9 bases between the germline ends. The germline V gene encodes CDR1 SGHKS and CDR2 YYEKEE (reference sequence). This CDR3 has 14 residues. CDR3 protein: CASSLGWGYQPQHF. The CDR3 DNA sequence: TGTGCCAGCAGCTTGGGTTGGGGGTATCAGCCCCAGCATTTT.

There are a few counts of this clonotype. The chain combines TRBV7-2 with TRBJ2-1; D gene ambiguous. The CDR3 runs 12 residues. Germline lookup yields CDR1 SGHTA and CDR2 FQGNSA. Between the trimmed V and J ends, which lost 3 bases and 9 bases, there was a span of 9 bases. The CDR3 protein is CASSLLVGEQFF. The CDR3 DNA follows: TGTGCCAGCAGCTTGTTAGTAGGTGAGCAGTTCTTC.

Ten or more counts support this clonotype. The chain recombines TRBV13 with TRBJ2-1; no firm D call. Germline V lookup: CDR1 PRHDT, CDR2 FYEKMQ (reference sequence). V was pared by 2 bases and J by 3 bases, with 17 bases between. The CDR3 contains 17 residues. CDR3: CASSLSPFASLYNEQFF. Written as DNA, the CDR3 is TGTGCCAGCAGCTTAAGCCCCTTCGCTTCCCTCTACAATGAGCAGTTCTTC.

In its sample, this clonotype was seen many times. The V call is TRBV12-3 or TRBV12-4, the J call TRBJ1-4; a possible D gene is TRBD1 (6 bases). V dropped 2 bases and J dropped 0 bases, with 10 bases sitting between them. CDR3 length: 16 residues. CDR3: CASSLLGGTTNEKLFF. The DNA for the CDR3 is TGTGCCAGCAGTTTACTAGGGGGGACAACTAATGAAAAACTGTTTTTT.

This clonotype was detected only a few times. J is TRBJ2-7 and V is TRBV3-1, with 7 nucleotides matching TRBD1. The CDR3 contains 15 residues. The V and J ends lost 4 bases and 6 bases, in that order; junction bases with no gene match: 12. The germline gives CDR1 LGHDT, CDR2 YNNKEL (reference sequence). In nucleotides, the CDR3 is TGTGCCAGCAGCCCTCGTTCGACAGGGTCTGGCGAGCAGTACTTC. Translating gives CASSPRSTGSGEQYF.

This chain uses TRBV6-6 with TRBJ2-6; D is perhaps TRBD2 (5 bases). Germline CDR1 and CDR2: MNHNY and SVGAGI (reference sequence). V dropped 5 bases and J dropped 4 bases, with 24 bases sitting between them. The CDR3 has 19 amino acids. CDR3 nucleotide sequence: TGTGCCAGCAGTCCAGGAGGACTCCAACCTCTCTTGGGGGCCAACGTCCTGACTTTC. This gives the protein CASSPGGLQPLLGANVLTF.

This sequence joins TRBV19 and TRBJ1-5, with D tentatively TRBD1 (6 bases). This CDR3 region has 17 residues. Germline V gives CDR1 LNHDA, CDR2 SQIVND (reference sequence). Trimming pared 3 bases from V and 5 bases from J, leaving 20 bases between. The CDR3 reads CASSMEGGRGDHQPQHF. Written as DNA, the CDR3 is TGTGCCAGTAGTATGGAAGGAGGCAGGGGAGACCATCAGCCCCAGCATTTT.

The rearrangement joins TRBV7-3 to TRBJ2-7; maybe TRBD1 (6 bases). From germline, CDR1 is SGHTA and CDR2 FQGTGA. V was clipped by 5 bases and J by 5 bases, with 13 bases between them. The CDR3 runs to 13 residues. CDR3 in amino acids: CASSQSTGNEQYF. CDR3 DNA: TGTGCCAGCAGCCAAAGCACAGGGAACGAGCAGTACTTC.

This clonotype was counted at least ten times. The chain uses TRBV7-8 and TRBJ1-6, with D maybe TRBD1 (5 bases). V was shortened by 2 bases and J by 2 bases, with 16 bases between the two germline ends. The CDR3 is 18 residues long. Looked up from germline, CDR1 is SGHVS and CDR2 is FQNEAQ. The CDR3 sequence: CASSLRGSRVTYNSPLHF. CDR3 coding DNA: TGTGCCAGCAGCTTACGGGGGTCGAGGGTTACCTATAATTCACCCCTCCACTTT.

There are many counts of this clonotype. This chain joins TRBV6-6 and TRBJ1-3; D not certain. V gave up 4 bases and J gave up 0 bases, with 10 bases separating them. Germline-derived CDR1 and CDR2 are MNHNY and SVGAGI (reference sequence). The CDR3 is 15 amino acids. The CDR3, as DNA: TGTGCCAGCAGTTTGCACCTGCCCTCTGGAAACACCATATATTTT. Protein product: CASSLHLPSGNTIYF.

This clonotype ranks as hyperexpanded. This chain joins TRBV12-3 or TRBV12-4 and TRBJ1-1; no firm D call. The CDR3 has 12 amino acids. Trimming shortened V by 3 bases and J by 3 bases, and 5 bases separated the two germline ends. As DNA, the CDR3 is TGTGCCAGCAGTTTCCCGGACACTGAAGCTTTCTTT. Translating it yields CASSFPDTEAFF.

This clonotype was detected ten times or more. This chain links TRBV9 with TRBJ1-2, with D perhaps matching TRBD1 (5 bases). Trimming shortened V by 4 bases and J by 3 bases, and 19 bases separated the two germline ends. The CDR3 has 16 amino acids. Germline V gives CDR1 SGDLS, CDR2 YYNGEE. CDR3 in amino acids: CASSSNPGRKDYGYTF. The CDR3 bases are TGTGCCAGCAGCTCGAACCCGGGACGGAAGGACTATGGCTACACCTTC.